This T cell receptor beta chain emerged from a study of prognosis after radiotherapy for stage I lung cancer. CDR3 of TCR beta was amplified from genomic DNA via a two-round multiplex PCR. The use of primers specific to each TRBV and TRBJ gene characterized first-round PCR. TCRdb itself ran the multiplex PCR reads through MiXCR, one entry per CDR3 protein. The top ten clones hold less than 25% of a sample with 15,000 to 20,000 distinct CDR3 sequences, roughly a quarter of them seen once. The junction had 7 bases not matched to a gene; V was cut back by 6 bases and J by 4 bases. CDR3 length equals 13 residues. Germline lookup yields CDR1 DFQATT and CDR2 SNEGSKA (reference sequence). This clonotype was found many times.

This receptor was identified in a donor at least 50 years old with non-small cell lung cancer. The V gene is TRBV20-1, the J gene TRBJ2-3; 7 nucleotides match TRBD2. The sequences come from PBMCs, collected before or after stereotactic body radiation therapy (not recorded which). The chain's CDR3 is CSAGEGSSDTQYF. For the CDR3, the DNA is TGCAGTGCGGGGGAGGGGTCGTCAGATACGCAGTATTTT.